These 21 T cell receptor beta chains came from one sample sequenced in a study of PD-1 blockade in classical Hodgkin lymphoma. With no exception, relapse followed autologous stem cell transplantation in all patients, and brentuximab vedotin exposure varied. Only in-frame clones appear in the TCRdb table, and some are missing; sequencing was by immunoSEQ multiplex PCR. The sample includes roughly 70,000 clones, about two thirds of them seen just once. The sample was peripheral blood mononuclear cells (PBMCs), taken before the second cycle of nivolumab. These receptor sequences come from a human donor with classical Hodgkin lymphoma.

The CDR3 region has the DNA TGCGCCAGCAGCGGGGGGAAACCCAGGGGCAAGAACACTGAAGCTTTCTTT. It yields the protein CASSGGKPRGKNTEAFF. The rearrangement uses TRBV5-1 and TRBJ1-1, with D possibly being TRBD1 (6 bases). This CDR3 comprises 17 residues. V lost 4 bases and J 1 base, leaving 20 bases between the germline ends. CDR1 SGHRS and CDR2 YFSETQ come from the germline V gene. The full variable domain, with the rest looked up from reference TRBV5-1 and TRBJ1-1, is KAGVTQTPRYLIKTRGQQVTLSCSPISGHRSVSWYQQTPGQGLQFLFEYFSETQRNKGNFPGRFSGRQFSNSRSEMNVSTLELGDSALYLCASSGGKPRGKNTEAFFGQGTRLTVV.

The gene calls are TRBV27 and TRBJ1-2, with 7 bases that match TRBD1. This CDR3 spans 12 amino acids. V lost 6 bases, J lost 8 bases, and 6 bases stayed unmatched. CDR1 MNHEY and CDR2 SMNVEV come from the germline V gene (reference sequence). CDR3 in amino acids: CASRSTGEGYTF. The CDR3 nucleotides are TGTGCCAGCAGGTCTACAGGGGAGGGCTACACCTTC.

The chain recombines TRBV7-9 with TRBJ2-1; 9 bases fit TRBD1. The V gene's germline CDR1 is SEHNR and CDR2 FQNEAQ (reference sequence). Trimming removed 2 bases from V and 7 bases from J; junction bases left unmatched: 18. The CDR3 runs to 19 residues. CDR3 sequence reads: CASSLPRGKGTGTANEQFF. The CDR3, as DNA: TGTGCCAGCAGCTTACCTAGAGGGAAAGGGACAGGGACAGCGAATGAGCAGTTCTTC. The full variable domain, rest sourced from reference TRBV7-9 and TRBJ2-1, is DTGVSQNPRHKITKRGQNVTFRCDPISEHNRLYWYRQTLGQGPEFLTYFQNEAQLEKSRLLSDRFSAERPKGSFSTLEIQRTEQGDSAMYLCASSLPRGKGTGTANEQFFGPGTRLTVL.

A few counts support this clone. CDR3 sequence (DNA): TGCAGCGTTAACAGGGGAAGGAACGAGCAGTACTTC. Protein: CSVNRGRNEQYF. The V call is TRBV29-1, the J call TRBJ2-7; 7 bases are a match to TRBD1. The ends lost 5 bases at V and 5 bases at J; junction bases unmatched: 6. The CDR3 spans 12 residues. Germline V gene lookup returns CDR1 SQVTM and CDR2 ANQGSEA.

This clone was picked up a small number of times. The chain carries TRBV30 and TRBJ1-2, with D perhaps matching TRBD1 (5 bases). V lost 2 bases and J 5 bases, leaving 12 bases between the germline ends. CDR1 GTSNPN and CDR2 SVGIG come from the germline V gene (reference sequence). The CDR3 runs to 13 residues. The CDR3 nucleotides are TGTGCCTGGAGTACAGGACCAACTTATGGCTACACCTTC. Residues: CAWSTGPTYGYTF.

The CDR3: CASSLLQTSGRPTDTQYF. In DNA, the CDR3 is TGCGCCAGCAGTCTTCTCCAGACTAGCGGGAGGCCCACAGATACGCAGTATTTT. This chain uses TRBV5-1 with TRBJ2-3, with TRBD2 matching over 13 bases. Losses at the gene ends were 5 bases for V and 2 bases for J; bases not matched to a gene: 11. The CDR3 loop spans 18 amino acids. Per germline, CDR1 SGHRS and CDR2 YFSETQ.

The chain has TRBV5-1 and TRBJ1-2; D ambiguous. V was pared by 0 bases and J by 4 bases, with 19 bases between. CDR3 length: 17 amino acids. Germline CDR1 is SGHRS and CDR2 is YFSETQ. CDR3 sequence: CASSLGGYTRTGYGYTF. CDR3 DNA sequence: TGCGCCAGCAGCTTGGGGGGATATACAAGGACGGGCTATGGCTACACCTTC.

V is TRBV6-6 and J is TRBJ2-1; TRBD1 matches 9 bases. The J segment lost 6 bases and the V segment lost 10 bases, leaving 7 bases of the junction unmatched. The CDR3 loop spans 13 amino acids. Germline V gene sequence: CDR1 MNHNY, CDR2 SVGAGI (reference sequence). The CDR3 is CATERTGANEQFF. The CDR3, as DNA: TGTGCCACCGAGAGGACAGGGGCCAATGAGCAGTTCTTC.

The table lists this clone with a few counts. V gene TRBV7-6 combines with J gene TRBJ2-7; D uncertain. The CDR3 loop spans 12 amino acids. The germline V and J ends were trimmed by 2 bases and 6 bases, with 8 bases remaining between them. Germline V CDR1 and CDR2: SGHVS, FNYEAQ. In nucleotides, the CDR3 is TGTGCCAGCAGCTTAACTGTGTCCGAGCAGTACTTC. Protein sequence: CASSLTVSEQYF. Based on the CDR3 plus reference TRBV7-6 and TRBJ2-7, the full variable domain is GAGVSQSPRYKVTKRGQDVALRCDPISGHVSLYWYRQALGQGPEFLTYFNYEAQQDKSGLPNDRFSAERPEGSISTLTIQRTEQRDSAMYRCASSLTVSEQYFGPGTRLTVT.

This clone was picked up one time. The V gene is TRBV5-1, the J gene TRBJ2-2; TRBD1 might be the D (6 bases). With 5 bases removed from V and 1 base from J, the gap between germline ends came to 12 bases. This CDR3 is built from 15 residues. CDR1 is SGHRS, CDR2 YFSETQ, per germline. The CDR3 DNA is TGCGCCAGCAGATTACTGACAGGGAACACCGGGGAGCTGTTTTTT. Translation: CASRLLTGNTGELFF.

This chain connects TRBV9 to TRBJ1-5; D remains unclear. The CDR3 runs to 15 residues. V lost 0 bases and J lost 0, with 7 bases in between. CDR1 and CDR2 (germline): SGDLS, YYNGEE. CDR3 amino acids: CASSVDDYSNQPQHF. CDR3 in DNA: TGTGCCAGCAGCGTAGACGACTATAGCAATCAGCCCCAGCATTTT.

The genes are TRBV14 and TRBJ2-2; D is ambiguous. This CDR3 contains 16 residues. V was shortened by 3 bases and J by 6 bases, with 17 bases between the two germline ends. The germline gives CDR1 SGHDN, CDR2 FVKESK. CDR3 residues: CASSQRGPTPPGELFF. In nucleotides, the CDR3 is TGTGCCAGCAGCCAGCGTGGGCCGACTCCGCCCGGGGAGCTGTTTTTT.

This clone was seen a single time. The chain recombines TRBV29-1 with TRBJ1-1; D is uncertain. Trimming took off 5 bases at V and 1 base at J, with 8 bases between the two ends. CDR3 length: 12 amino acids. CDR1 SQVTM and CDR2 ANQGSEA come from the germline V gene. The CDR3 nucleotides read TGCAGCGTTCATGAGAAGAACACTGAAGCTTTCTTT. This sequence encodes CSVHEKNTEAFF.

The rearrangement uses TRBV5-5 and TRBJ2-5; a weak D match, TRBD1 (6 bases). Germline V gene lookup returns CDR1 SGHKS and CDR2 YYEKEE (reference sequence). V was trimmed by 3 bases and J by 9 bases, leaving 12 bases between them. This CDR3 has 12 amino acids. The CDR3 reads CASSSLSGAQYF. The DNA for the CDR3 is TGTGCCAGCAGCTCCCTTTCAGGGGCCCAGTACTTC.

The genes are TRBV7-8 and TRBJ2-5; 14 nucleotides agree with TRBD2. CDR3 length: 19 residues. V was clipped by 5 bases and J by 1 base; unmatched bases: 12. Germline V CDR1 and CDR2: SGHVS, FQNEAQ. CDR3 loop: CASSMTPGLAGVAQETQYF. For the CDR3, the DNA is TGTGCCAGCAGCATGACACCGGGACTAGCGGGAGTTGCCCAAGAGACCCAGTACTTC.

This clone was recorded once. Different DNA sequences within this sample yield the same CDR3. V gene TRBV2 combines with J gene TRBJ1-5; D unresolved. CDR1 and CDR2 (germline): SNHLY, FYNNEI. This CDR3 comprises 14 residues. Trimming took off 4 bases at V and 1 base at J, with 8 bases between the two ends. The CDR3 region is CASSVAASNQPQHF. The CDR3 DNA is TGTGCCAGCAGTGTGGCAGCAAGCAATCAGCCCCAGCATTTT.

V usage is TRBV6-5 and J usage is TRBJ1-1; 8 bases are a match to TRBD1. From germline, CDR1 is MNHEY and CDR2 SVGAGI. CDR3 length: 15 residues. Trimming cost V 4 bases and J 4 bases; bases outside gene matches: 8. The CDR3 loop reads CASSSPGQATTEAFF. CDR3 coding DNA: TGTGCCAGCAGTTCTCCGGGACAGGCAACCACTGAAGCTTTCTTT.

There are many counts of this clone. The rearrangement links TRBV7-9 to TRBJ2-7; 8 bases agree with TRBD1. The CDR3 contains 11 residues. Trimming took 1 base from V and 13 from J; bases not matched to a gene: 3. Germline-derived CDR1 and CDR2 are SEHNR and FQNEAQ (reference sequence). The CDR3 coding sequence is TGTGCCAGCAGCTTAGGGGGACAGGAATACTTC. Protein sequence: CASSLGGQEYF.

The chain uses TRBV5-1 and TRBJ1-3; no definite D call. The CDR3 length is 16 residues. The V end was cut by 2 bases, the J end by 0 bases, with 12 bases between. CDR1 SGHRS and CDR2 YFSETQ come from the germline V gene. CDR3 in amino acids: CASSLTAEYSGNTIYF. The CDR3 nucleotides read TGCGCCAGCAGCTTAACCGCAGAGTACTCTGGAAACACCATATATTTT. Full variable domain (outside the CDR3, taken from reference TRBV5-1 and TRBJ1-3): KAGVTQTPRYLIKTRGQQVTLSCSPISGHRSVSWYQQTPGQGLQFLFEYFSETQRNKGNFPGRFSGRQFSNSRSEMNVSTLELGDSALYLCASSLTAEYSGNTIYFGEGSWLTVV.

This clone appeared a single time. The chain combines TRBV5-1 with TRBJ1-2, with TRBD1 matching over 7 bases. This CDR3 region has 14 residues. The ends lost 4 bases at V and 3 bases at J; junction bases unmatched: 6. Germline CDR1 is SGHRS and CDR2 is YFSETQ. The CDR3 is CASSLTGQDYGYTF. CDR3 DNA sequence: TGCGCCAGCAGCCTTACTGGACAGGACTATGGCTACACCTTC.

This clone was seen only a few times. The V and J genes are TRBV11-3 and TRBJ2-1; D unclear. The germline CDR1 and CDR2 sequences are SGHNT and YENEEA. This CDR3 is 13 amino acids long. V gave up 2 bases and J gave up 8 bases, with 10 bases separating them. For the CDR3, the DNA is TGTGCCAGCAGCTTATTGTCTGGGGATGAGCAGTTCTTC. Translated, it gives CASSLLSGDEQFF.